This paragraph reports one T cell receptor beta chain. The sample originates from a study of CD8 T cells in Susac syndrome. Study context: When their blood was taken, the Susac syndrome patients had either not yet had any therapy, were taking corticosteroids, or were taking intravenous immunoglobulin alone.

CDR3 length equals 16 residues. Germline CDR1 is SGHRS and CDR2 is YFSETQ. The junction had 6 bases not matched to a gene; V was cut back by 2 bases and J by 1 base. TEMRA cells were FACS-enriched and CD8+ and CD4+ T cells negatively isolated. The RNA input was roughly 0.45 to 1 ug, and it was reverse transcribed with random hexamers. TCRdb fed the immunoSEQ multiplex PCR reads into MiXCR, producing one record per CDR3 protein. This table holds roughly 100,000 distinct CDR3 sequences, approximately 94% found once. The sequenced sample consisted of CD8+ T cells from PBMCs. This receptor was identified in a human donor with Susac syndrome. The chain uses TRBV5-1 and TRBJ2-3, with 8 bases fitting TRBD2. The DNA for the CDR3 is TGCGCCAGCAGCTTCTGGACTAGCCCTGGCACAGATACGCAGTATTTT. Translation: CASSFWTSPGTDTQYF.